The rows below give T cell receptor beta chains drawn from one sample of a study of blood T cells in healthy people across ages. Each CDR3 protein is one row after TCRdb ran MiXCR on the 5' RACE reads. The table records 910,000 or so distinct CDR3 sequences, roughly 50% of them present only once. The sequencing input was blood. The receptors here all came from a woman aged 55-69 years in good health. CDR3s leave out the opening cysteine and the closing phenylalanine or tryptophan.

V gene	J gene	CDR3 protein
TRBV7-2	TRBJ2-7	ASSTQEGSYEQY
TRBV6-5	TRBJ2-6	ASSYSWAGANVLT
TRBV20-1	TRBJ2-7	SASWRSYEQY
TRBV20-1	TRBJ2-1	SAKGLAGGYGNEQF
TRBV7-3	TRBJ2-3	ASSLMAGSTDTQY
TRBV14	TRBJ2-1	ASSHSLGVSSSYNEQF
TRBV27	TRBJ2-7	ASSSGISYEQY
TRBV7-8	TRBJ2-3	ASSSGPGLAGGERY
TRBV12-3/TRBV12-4	TRBJ2-3	ASQCTVGADTQY
TRBV5-1	TRBJ2-1	ASSFRASSYNEQF
TRBV20-1	TRBJ2-7	SARSASGGYEQY
TRBV3-1	TRBJ2-5	ASSQDEGSGGKTQY
TRBV5-8	TRBJ1-5	ASSRVGGSNQPQH
TRBV30	TRBJ1-1	AWSHDRHGEDTEAF
TRBV6-1	TRBJ1-1	ASTQPQMNTEAF
TRBV10-1	-	ASSLPGGMYEQY
TRBV29-1	TRBJ2-5	SVEDDSGETQY
TRBV6-6	TRBJ2-7	ASRRGDRGDQY
TRBV20-1	TRBJ2-1	SARGERGQSSYNEQF
TRBV25-1	TRBJ2-3	ACSEYSGRSTDTQY
TRBV4-1	TRBJ2-1	ASSQVAGGTNEQF
TRBV12-3/TRBV12-4	TRBJ2-5	ASRSGARETQY
TRBV6-5	TRBJ1-6	ASSYRGRGGKRSPLH
TRBV20-1	TRBJ2-5	SATTRGRPETQY
TRBV12-3/TRBV12-4	TRBJ2-5	ASSLGQGGGETQY
TRBV10-3	TRBJ2-1	AISDGGPPLNEQF
TRBV27	TRBJ2-5	ASSFGGELEETQY
TRBV15	TRBJ2-7	ATSSPRLAAFVEQY
TRBV5-1	TRBJ2-3	ASSPTSPEWFFTDTQY
TRBV20-1	-	SARGGLAGYEQY
TRBV4-1	TRBJ2-3	ASSQEVAVDTQY
TRBV20-1	TRBJ2-7	SARGTSHYEQY
TRBV5-1	TRBJ2-1	ASSSGLDRNEQF
TRBV10-3	TRBJ2-7	AISVLDSYEQY
TRBV6-5	-	ASSYSVTDYEQY
TRBV7-9	-	ASSPSGTSVDEQY
TRBV12-3/TRBV12-4	TRBJ1-1	ASSLRGGLSTEAF
TRBV5-1	-	ASSLGQGFLGCEQY
TRBV7-2	TRBJ1-2	ASSLTAPSILFSYGYT
TRBV6-2/TRBV6-3	TRBJ2-5	ASSYRLGETQY